This T cell receptor beta chain was identified during a study of OX40 agonist ivuxolimab in advanced cancers. Study overall: Aged roughly 23 to 90 with a mean of about 63 years, they were almost 85% male.

Sequencing used immunoSEQ multiplex PCR; TCRdb keeps in-frame clones, though not all of them. This sample yields about 54,000 clones, of which 75% to 90% are seen a single time; 0.7% to 0.8% belongs to the top ten. Germline V CDR1 and CDR2: MDHEN, SYDVKM. Trimming removed 6 bases at V and 6 bases at J, with 30 bases between. The CDR3 extends over 20 amino acids. The chain recombines TRBV28 with TRBJ1-6; D gene unclear. The sample consisted of CD4+ or CD8+ T cells sorted from blood, taken in a trial of the OX40 agonist ivuxolimab. The TCR sequence derives from an adult with an advanced solid tumor such as melanoma, head and neck, liver or kidney cancer. CDR3 DNA sequence: TGTGCCAGCAGATCCCCCCGTGCCGTTAGCATACTAGGACCTAATTCACCCCTCCACTTT. It codes for CASRSPRAVSILGPNSPLHF.